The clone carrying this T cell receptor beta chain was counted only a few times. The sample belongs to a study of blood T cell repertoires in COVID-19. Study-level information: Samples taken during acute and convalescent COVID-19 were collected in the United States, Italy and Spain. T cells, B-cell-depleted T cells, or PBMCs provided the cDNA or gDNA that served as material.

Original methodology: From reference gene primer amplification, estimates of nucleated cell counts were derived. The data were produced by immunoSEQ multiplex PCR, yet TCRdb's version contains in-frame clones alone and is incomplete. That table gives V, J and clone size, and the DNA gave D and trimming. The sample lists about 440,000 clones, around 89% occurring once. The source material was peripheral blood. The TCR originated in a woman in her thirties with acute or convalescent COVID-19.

The CDR3 loop reads CASSTGTSSTYEQYF. The CDR3 region has the DNA TGTGCCAGTAGTACGGGAACTTCCTCAACCTACGAGCAGTACTTC. The chain has TRBV19 and TRBJ2-7; tentatively, D is TRBD2 (5 bases). The germline V gene encodes CDR1 LNHDA and CDR2 SQIVND (reference sequence). The ends were cut back, 4 bases at V and 2 bases at J, with 15 bases in the middle. The CDR3 spans 15 residues.